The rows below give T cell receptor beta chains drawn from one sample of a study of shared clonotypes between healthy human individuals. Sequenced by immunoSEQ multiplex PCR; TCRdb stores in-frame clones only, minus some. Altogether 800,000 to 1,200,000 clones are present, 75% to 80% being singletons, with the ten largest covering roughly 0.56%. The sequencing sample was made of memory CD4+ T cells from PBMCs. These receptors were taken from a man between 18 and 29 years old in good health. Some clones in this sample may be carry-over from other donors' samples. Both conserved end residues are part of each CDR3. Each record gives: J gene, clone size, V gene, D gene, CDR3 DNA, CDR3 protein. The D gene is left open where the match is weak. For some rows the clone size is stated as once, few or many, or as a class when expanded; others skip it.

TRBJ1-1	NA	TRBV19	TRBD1	TGTGCCAGTAGTAAGGACAGGGGGCGCGGTGACACTGAAGCTTTCTTT	CASSKDRGRGDTEAFF
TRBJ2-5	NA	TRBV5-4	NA	TGTGCCAGCAGCCGGACGGGAATGGGGACCCAGTACTTC	CASSRTGMGTQYF
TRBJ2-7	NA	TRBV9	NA	TGTGCCAGCAGCGTAGGAGTCGACAGATTCTACGAGCAGTACTTC	CASSVGVDRFYEQYF
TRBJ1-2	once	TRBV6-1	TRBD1	TGTGCCACCGGACAGGGTTTGGACTATGGCTACACCTTC	CATGQGLDYGYTF
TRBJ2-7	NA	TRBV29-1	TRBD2	TGCAGCGTCCGGACGGGGGGGGCTGAGCATCAGTACTTC	CSVRTGGAEHQYF
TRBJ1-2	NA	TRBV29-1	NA	TGCAGCGTTGAAGTTGCGGGGGGCGTTATTGGCTACACCTTC	CSVEVAGGVIGYTF
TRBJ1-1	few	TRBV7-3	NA	TGTGCCAGCAGCTCCCGGACGGTGAACACTGAAGCTTTCTTT	CASSSRTVNTEAFF
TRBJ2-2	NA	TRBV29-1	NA	TGCAGCGTTGACAGGCGCCTCCCCGGGGAGCTGTTTTTT	CSVDRRLPGELFF
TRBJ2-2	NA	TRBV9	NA	TGTGCCAGCAGTTCACCGTGGGGGCGGGGCACCGGGGAGCTGTTTTTT	CASSSPWGRGTGELFF
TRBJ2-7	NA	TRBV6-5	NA	TGTGCCAGCAGTTACAATCGGGAGATAAAGTTCTACGAGCAGTACTTC	CASSYNREIKFYEQYF
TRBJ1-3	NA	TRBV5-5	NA	TGTGCCAGCAGCCCACAGGACAGAGCCTCTGGAAACACCATATATTTT	CASSPQDRASGNTIYF
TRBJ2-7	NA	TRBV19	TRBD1	TGTGCCAGCCACCCTCAGGGGACAGGGGGCTTGTACGAGCAGTACTTC	CASHPQGTGGLYEQYF
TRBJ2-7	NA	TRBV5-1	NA	TGCGCCAGCAGCGTCCAAGGTAGCGGCTACGAGCAGTACTTC	CASSVQGSGYEQYF
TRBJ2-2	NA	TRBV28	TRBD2	TGTGCCAGCGGGAGCGGGAGTCTGTCCGGGGAGCTGTTTTTT	CASGSGSLSGELFF
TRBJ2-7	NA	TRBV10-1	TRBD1	TGCGCCAGCAGTGACCCTGGGACAGGGGGCGACTACGAGCAGTACTTC	CASSDPGTGGDYEQYF
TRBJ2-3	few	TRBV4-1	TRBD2	TGCGCCAGCAGCCCCGGGGACTACACACCCACCGATACGCAGTATTTT	CASSPGDYTPTDTQYF
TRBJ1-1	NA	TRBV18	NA	TGTGCCAGCTCACCGCGCCAGGACAGCAACACTGAAGCTTTCTTT	CASSPRQDSNTEAFF
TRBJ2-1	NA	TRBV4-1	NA	TGCGCCAGCAGCCAAGGCCTAGCTCCCAATGAGCAGTTCTTC	CASSQGLAPNEQFF
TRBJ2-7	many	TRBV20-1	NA	TGCAGTGCTTTAAGATACGAGCAGTACTTC	CSALRYEQYF
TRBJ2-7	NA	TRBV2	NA	TGTGCCAGCAGTGCCAAGGTCAGGCGGACCGACTACGAGCAGTACTTC	CASSAKVRRTDYEQYF
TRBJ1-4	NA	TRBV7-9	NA	TGTGCCAGCAGCTTAGCGCTCGCAGGGCTAGGGGAAAAACTGTTTTTT	CASSLALAGLGEKLFF
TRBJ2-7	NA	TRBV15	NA	TGTGCCACCAGCAGAGATGTTTCGGTGGGCCCCGGACGGAGACAATACGAGCAGTACTTC	CATSRDVSVGPGRRQYEQYF
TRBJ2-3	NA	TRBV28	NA	TGTGCCAGCAGGAAGCCAGGACGGAGCACAGATACGCAGTATTTT	CASRKPGRSTDTQYF
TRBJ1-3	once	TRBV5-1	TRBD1	TGCGCCAGCAGCATCGCCGCGGACAGGGGGACCATTACTGGAAACACCATATATTTT	CASSIAADRGTITGNTIYF
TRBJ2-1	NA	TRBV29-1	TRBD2	TGCAGCGTTGAAGGTAGCGGGAGGGAAGGCCTCTACAATGAGCAGTTCTTC	CSVEGSGREGLYNEQFF
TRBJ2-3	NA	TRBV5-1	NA	TGCGCCAGCAGCAAGGGAGAGGATGGCACAGATACGCAGTATTTT	CASSKGEDGTDTQYF
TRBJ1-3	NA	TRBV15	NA	TGTGCCACCAGCAGAGATTTGGCGGGCGAACTTGGAAACACCATATATTTT	CATSRDLAGELGNTIYF
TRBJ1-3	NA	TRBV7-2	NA	TGTGCCAGCAGCTTAATGGGGGGCGCCGGAAACACCATATATTTT	CASSLMGGAGNTIYF
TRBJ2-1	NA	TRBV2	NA	TGTGCCAGCAGTGAAGGACCGAGGGGGAATGAGCAGTTCTTC	CASSEGPRGNEQFF
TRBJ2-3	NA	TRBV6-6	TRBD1	TGTGCCAGCAGATCCCCGGGACAGGAGGGGACAGATACGCAGTATTTT	CASRSPGQEGTDTQYF
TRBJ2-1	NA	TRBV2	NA	TGTGCCAGCAGGCTAATCACCCCCGAGCAGTTCTTC	CASRLITPEQFF
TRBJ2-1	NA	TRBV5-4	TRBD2	TGTGCCAGCACCTTTCAGAGCGGGAGAAATCTTAATGAGCAGTTCTTC	CASTFQSGRNLNEQFF
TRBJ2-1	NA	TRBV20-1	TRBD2	TGCAGTGCCGCGGGACTAGCGGGAAAGTTCTTC	CSAAGLAGKFF
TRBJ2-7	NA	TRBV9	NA	TGTGCCAGCAGCGTAGAGGGGACACCTTACTACGAGCAGTACTTC	CASSVEGTPYYEQYF
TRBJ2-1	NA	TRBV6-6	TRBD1	TGTGCCACCGACCGGGTGACAGGGGGTGAGGATGAGCAGTTCTTC	CATDRVTGGEDEQFF
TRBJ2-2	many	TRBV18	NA	TGTGCCAGCTCACTAGACCGGACAGATTACACCGGGGAGCTGTTTTTT	CASSLDRTDYTGELFF
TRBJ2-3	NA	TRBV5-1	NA	TGCGCCAGCAGCCAAAGTATAAACCCTAGCACAGATACGCAGTATTTT	CASSQSINPSTDTQYF
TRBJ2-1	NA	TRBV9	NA	TGTGCCAGCAGCGTAGACCCCGGTGTCGGAAGTGAGCAGTTCTTC	CASSVDPGVGSEQFF
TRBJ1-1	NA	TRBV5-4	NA	TGTGCCAGCAGCTTGAGTCAAGTGAACACTGAAGCTTTCTTT	CASSLSQVNTEAFF
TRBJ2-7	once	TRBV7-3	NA	TGTGCCAGCAGCTTAACGTCGCGTTACGAGCAGTACTTC	CASSLTSRYEQYF
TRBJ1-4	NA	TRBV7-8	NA	TGTGCCAGCAGCCAGGGGCGTTGGCCCGGGTTTAATGAAAAACTGTTTTTT	CASSQGRWPGFNEKLFF
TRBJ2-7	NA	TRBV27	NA	NA	CASSFGPGTEYF
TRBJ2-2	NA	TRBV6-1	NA	TGTGCCAGCAGGGCCGGGACTTACACCGGGGAGCTGTTTTTT	CASRAGTYTGELFF
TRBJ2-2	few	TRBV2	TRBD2	TGTGCCAGCAGCCCTCGCGGGAGGGAGGGCACCGGGGAGCTGTTTTTT	CASSPRGREGTGELFF